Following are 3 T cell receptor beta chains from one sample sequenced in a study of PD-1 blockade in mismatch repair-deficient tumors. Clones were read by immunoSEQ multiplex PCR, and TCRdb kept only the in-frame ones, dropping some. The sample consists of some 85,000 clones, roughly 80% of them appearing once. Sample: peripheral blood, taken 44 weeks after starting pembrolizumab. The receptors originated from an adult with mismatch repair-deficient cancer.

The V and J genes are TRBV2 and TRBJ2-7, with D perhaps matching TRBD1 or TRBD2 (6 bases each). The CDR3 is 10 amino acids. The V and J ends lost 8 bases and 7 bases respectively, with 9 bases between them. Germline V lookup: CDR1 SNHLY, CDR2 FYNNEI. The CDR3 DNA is TGTGCCAGCGGGGGGCCGGAGCAGTACTTC. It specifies CASGGPEQYF. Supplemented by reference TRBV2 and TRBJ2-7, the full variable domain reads EPEVTQTPSHQVTQMGQEVILRCVPISNHLYFYWYRQILGQKVEFLVSFYNNEISEKSEIFDDQFSVERPDGSNFTLKIRSTKLEDSAMYFCASGGPEQYFGPGTRLTVT.

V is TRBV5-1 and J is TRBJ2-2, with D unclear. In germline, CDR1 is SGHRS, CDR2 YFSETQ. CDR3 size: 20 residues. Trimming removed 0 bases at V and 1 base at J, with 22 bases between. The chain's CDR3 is CASSLDVPYSFRKNTGELFF. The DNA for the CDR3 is TGCGCCAGCAGCTTGGATGTGCCGTACTCGTTCAGAAAGAACACCGGGGAGCTGTTTTTT.

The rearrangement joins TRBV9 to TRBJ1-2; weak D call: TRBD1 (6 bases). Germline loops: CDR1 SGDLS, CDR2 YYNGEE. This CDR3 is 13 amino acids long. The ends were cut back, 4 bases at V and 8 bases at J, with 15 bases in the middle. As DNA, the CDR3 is TGTGCCAGCAGCAGTCGGGGACAACGGGGCTACACCTTC. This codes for CASSSRGQRGYTF.